This passage covers 10 T cell receptor beta chains from one sample sequenced in a study of shared clonotypes between healthy human individuals (dated by TCRdb to about 2020). To prepare the library, the immunoSEQ multiplex PCR assay was applied. TCRdb limited this immuneACCESS table to in-frame rearrangements with V and J called. A share of clones is missing; checked studies link under half to unresolved V genes, and the rest is unexplained. A total of approximately 2.5 million clones appear in this sample, more than 80% of them only once. Of the sample, about 0.13% is held by the ten largest clones. The sample taken for sequencing was naive CD4+ T cells sorted from blood. The label giving this sample's cell subset or site can be read as: CD45RA+ positively selected. Receptors originate from a man younger than 35 in good health.

About this clone: At the DNA level, this CDR3 is encoded by other sequences in the same sample as well. V is TRBV7-9 and J is TRBJ1-5; TRBD1 aligns across 9 bases. CDR3 size: 15 residues. Trimming took 5 bases from V and 3 from J; bases not matched to a gene: 5. The germline V gene encodes CDR1 SEHNR and CDR2 FQNEAQ (reference sequence). In nucleotides, the CDR3 is TGTGCCAGCAGCACTGGACAGGGGTCCAATCAGCCCCAGCATTTT. Encoded protein: CASSTGQGSNQPQHF.

Details on this clone: Distinct nucleotide sequences in the sample also encode this CDR3. V usage is TRBV20-1 and J usage is TRBJ2-1; D remains ambiguous. V lost 2 bases to trimming and J lost 7 bases, with 3 bases between them. CDR3 length equals 10 residues. CDR1 and CDR2 (germline): DFQATT, SNEGSKA (reference sequence). CDR3 protein: CSARRNEQFF. In nucleotides, the CDR3 is TGCAGTGCTAGACGGAATGAGCAGTTCTTC.

The chain couples TRBV5-6 to TRBJ2-3; 7 positions match TRBD1. CDR3 length: 15 residues. V lost 2 bases and J lost 1; bases outside the gene matches: 4. The germline V gene has CDR1 SGHDT and CDR2 YYEEEE. The CDR3 protein is CASSFDRGRTDTQYF. The CDR3 coding sequence is TGTGCCAGCAGCTTTGATAGGGGGCGCACAGATACGCAGTATTTT.

CDR3 residues: CASSHSGQLDSYEQYF. For the CDR3, the DNA is TGCGCCAGCAGTCACTCGGGACAGTTGGACTCCTACGAGCAGTACTTC. The chain carries TRBV23-1 and TRBJ2-7; 7 bases are a match to TRBD1. TRBV23-1 is marked as an open reading frame, function uncertain. The CDR3 spans 16 residues. Trimming removed 3 bases from V and 0 bases from J; junction bases left unmatched: 8.

The chain uses TRBV2 and TRBJ2-7; possibly TRBD1 for D (6 bases). The CDR3 runs to 13 residues. Per the germline V gene, CDR1 is SNHLY and CDR2 is FYNNEI. V gave up 6 bases and J gave up 0 bases, with 9 bases separating them. CDR3 amino acids: CASRDSGSYEQYF. Here the CDR3 DNA reads TGTGCCAGCAGGGACAGTGGCTCCTACGAGCAGTACTTC.

The rearrangement links TRBV5-1 to TRBJ2-7; maybe TRBD2 (6 bases). The CDR3 totals 14 residues. Germline V gives CDR1 SGHRS, CDR2 YFSETQ. Trimming cost V 5 bases and J 1 base, with 13 bases left between them. CDR3 sequence: CASRQGGGSYEQYF. In DNA, the CDR3 is TGCGCCAGCAGGCAGGGAGGCGGGTCCTACGAGCAGTACTTC.

V gene TRBV27 combines with J gene TRBJ1-6; no firm D call. With 2 bases removed from V and 4 bases from J, the gap between germline ends came to 6 bases. The CDR3 is made up of 14 amino acids. Germline CDR1 is MNHEY and CDR2 is SMNVEV (reference sequence). The CDR3 loop is CASSLDRYNSPLHF. The CDR3 DNA follows: TGTGCCAGCAGTTTAGACCGGTATAATTCACCCCTCCACTTT.

This chain uses TRBV4-3 with TRBJ2-7; tentatively, D is TRBD1 (5 bases). V lost 0 bases, J lost 12 bases, and 15 bases lay in between. This CDR3 is 13 amino acids long. CDR1 and CDR2 (germline): LGHNA, YSLEER. The CDR3 loop reads CASSQDKGNPPYF. The CDR3 bases are TGCGCCAGCAGCCAAGACAAGGGGAATCCGCCGTACTTC.

This chain joins TRBV7-9 and TRBJ2-5; 11 bases are a match to TRBD2. In germline, CDR1 is SEHNR, CDR2 FQNEAQ (reference sequence). The trim removed 5 bases at V and 5 bases at J, leaving 10 bases unmatched. This CDR3 region has 16 residues. DNA of the CDR3: TGTGCCAGCAGCCCAACGGGTAGCGGGGGGGCGGAGACCCAGTACTTC. It encodes CASSPTGSGGAETQYF.

The V gene is TRBV10-3, the J gene TRBJ2-1; D might be TRBD1 (6 bases). The CDR3 has 12 amino acids. Germline values: CDR1 ENHRY, CDR2 SYGVKD. V dropped 8 bases and J dropped 4 bases, with 9 bases sitting between them. As DNA, the CDR3 is TGTGCCATCGGGGGCAGATACAATGAGCAGTTCTTC. This codes for CAIGGRYNEQFF.